The 25 T cell receptor beta chains below were found in one sample sequenced in a study of blood T cell repertoires in COVID-19. Sequencing used immunoSEQ multiplex PCR; TCRdb keeps in-frame clones, though not all of them. This sample carries about 220,000 clones, 80% to 85% of them seen once, and the ten largest clones take about 20%. Source material: peripheral blood. Receptors originate from a young man with active or convalescent COVID-19.

The chain employs TRBV5-1 and TRBJ2-5; maybe TRBD1 (6 bases). CDR1 and CDR2 (germline): SGHRS, YFSETQ. This CDR3 region has 16 residues. The V end lost 4 bases, the J end lost 0 bases, and 16 bases lay between the germline ends. The CDR3 DNA sequence: TGCGCCAGCAGCCTGGGGTTGGGGGCGAACCAAGAGACCCAGTACTTC. Amino acids: CASSLGLGANQETQYF.

Here the CDR3 DNA reads TGTGCCAGCAGCTATACAGGGGCCGCGGCTGAAGCTTTCTTT. Amino acid sequence: CASSYTGAAAEAFF. The chain carries TRBV6-5 and TRBJ1-1, with 7 bases aligning to TRBD1. V was pared by 6 bases and J by 6 bases, with 10 bases of the junction left unmatched. The germline CDR1 and CDR2 sequences are MNHEY and SVGAGI. The CDR3 totals 14 residues.

The CDR3 loop reads CASSVGGTGGQETQYF. The CDR3 DNA reads as TGTGCCAGCAGCGTAGGGGGGACAGGCGGGCAAGAGACCCAGTACTTC. The chain couples TRBV9 to TRBJ2-5; TRBD1 agrees at 8 bases. In germline, CDR1 is SGDLS, CDR2 YYNGEE. The CDR3 sequence is 16 residues long. V shed 0 bases and J 2 bases; nucleotides not matched to a gene: 6. The full variable domain, with the rest looked up from reference TRBV9 and TRBJ2-5, is DSGVTQTPKHLITATGQRVTLRCSPRSGDLSVYWYQQSLDQGLQFLIQYYNGEERAKGNILERFSAQQFPDLHSELNLSSLELGDSALYFCASSVGGTGGQETQYFGPGTRLLVL.

The chain uses TRBV5-1 and TRBJ2-5; the match to TRBD2 covers 16 bases. CDR3 length: 20 amino acids. V lost 4 bases and J lost 5; bases outside the gene matches: 17. Germline CDR1 is SGHRS and CDR2 is YFSETQ. The CDR3 DNA sequence: TGCGCCAGCAGCGCCGGGACTAGCGGGAGGGTCTTAAGAGTTAATGAGACCCAGTACTTC. This sequence encodes CASSAGTSGRVLRVNETQYF.

CDR3: CASSSGLAGSTGELFF. The CDR3 nucleotides are TGCGCCAGCAGCTCGGGACTAGCGGGTAGTACCGGGGAGCTGTTTTTT. The gene calls are TRBV5-1 and TRBJ2-2, with TRBD2 identical over 12 bases. This CDR3 region has 16 residues. V lost 3 bases, J lost 5 bases, and 5 bases stayed unmatched. Germline V CDR1 and CDR2: SGHRS, YFSETQ.

The chain recombines TRBV5-4 with TRBJ1-1; no clear D gene. Germline CDR1 is SGHNT and CDR2 is YYREEE (reference sequence). The CDR3 covers 14 residues. V lost 2 bases to trimming and J lost 0 bases, with 8 bases between them. CDR3 DNA sequence: TGTGCCAGCAGCTTCGCGGTCATGAACACTGAAGCTTTCTTT. It specifies CASSFAVMNTEAFF. The whole variable domain, remainder taken from reference TRBV5-4 and TRBJ1-1, is ETGVTQSPTHLIKTRGQQVTLRCSSQSGHNTVSWYQQALGQGPQFIFQYYREEENGRGNFPPRFSGLQFPNYSSELNVNALELDDSALYLCASSFAVMNTEAFFGQGTRLTVV.

As to this clone: At one of its ends the junction is not consistent with the germline gene, which may arise from a read error. The chain combines TRBV6-6 with TRBJ2-1, with TRBD1 matching over 7 bases. The CDR3 loop spans 13 amino acids. Germline V gives CDR1 MNHNY, CDR2 SVGAGI (reference sequence). The CDR3: CATLGVETGSRIF. The DNA of the CDR3 is TGTGCCACCTTGGGGGTTGAGACAGGGTCGAGGATCTTC.

Worth noting for this clone: Relative to the germline gene, one junction end is altered; a read error may explain this. CDR3 sequence: CASLPARQGGNTIYF. For the CDR3, the DNA is TGTGCCAGCTTACCAGCGAGACAGGGTGGAAACACCATATATTTT. The chain uses TRBV18 and TRBJ1-3; TRBD1 aligns across 7 bases. This CDR3 spans 15 amino acids. The germline V gene has CDR1 KGHSH and CDR2 LQKENI.

V is TRBV5-4 and J is TRBJ1-2; TRBD1 is a possible D gene (6 bases). The CDR3 is 14 amino acids. Trimming pared 4 bases from V and 5 bases from J, leaving 15 bases between. The V gene's germline CDR1 is SGHNT and CDR2 YYREEE (reference sequence). CDR3 region: CASSLSGTPYGYTF. The CDR3 DNA reads TGTGCCAGCAGCCTCTCTGGGACACCATATGGCTACACCTTC. Together with reference TRBV5-4 and TRBJ1-2, the CDR3 gives the full variable domain: ETGVTQSPTHLIKTRGQQVTLRCSSQSGHNTVSWYQQALGQGPQFIFQYYREEENGRGNFPPRFSGLQFPNYSSELNVNALELDDSALYLCASSLSGTPYGYTFGSGTRLTVV.

Only a few counts were recorded for this clone. This chain links TRBV10-3 with TRBJ1-2; TRBD1 matches at 8 bases. In germline, CDR1 is ENHRY, CDR2 SYGVKD. The V segment lost 2 bases and the J segment 2 bases; nucleotides outside the gene matches: 4. This CDR3 spans 15 amino acids. CDR3: CAISEGSGGNYGYTF. CDR3 nucleotides: TGTGCCATCAGTGAGGGTTCAGGGGGCAACTATGGCTACACCTTC.

The gene calls are TRBV27 and TRBJ2-7; TRBD1 might be the D (6 bases). The V end lost 7 bases, the J end lost 1 base, and 8 bases lay between the germline ends. Germline loops: CDR1 MNHEY, CDR2 SMNVEV (reference sequence). The CDR3 totals 12 residues. The CDR3 sequence is CASTDRSYEQYF. DNA for the CDR3: TGTGCCAGCACCGACAGGTCCTACGAGCAGTACTTC.

The V call is TRBV9, the J call TRBJ2-1; 7 bases map to TRBD2. Germline CDR1 reads SGDLS; CDR2 reads YYNGEE. V trimming: 0 bases; J trimming: 1 base; junction bases outside the gene matches: 7. This CDR3 is built from 17 residues. CDR3 amino acids: CASSVAVSGTSYNEQFF. The CDR3 nucleotides are TGTGCCAGCAGCGTAGCGGTAAGCGGGACTTCCTACAATGAGCAGTTCTTC.

The chain is built from TRBV28 and TRBJ2-1; D is undetermined. The CDR3 has 12 amino acids. V was clipped by 5 bases and J by 2 bases, with 4 bases between them. Germline CDR1 and CDR2: MDHEN and SYDVKM. The chain's CDR3 is CASSLAYNEQFF. The DNA for the CDR3 is TGTGCCAGCAGTCTTGCCTACAATGAGCAGTTCTTC.

The chain couples TRBV18 to TRBJ2-1, with TRBD2 matching 12 bases. Per the germline V gene, CDR1 is KGHSH and CDR2 is LQKENI. V lost 6 bases to trimming and J lost 9 bases; unmatched junction nucleotides: 12. This CDR3 spans 16 amino acids. The CDR3 spells CASSSPGLAGLGEQFF. CDR3 bases: TGTGCCAGCTCGTCCCCCGGACTAGCGGGGCTGGGTGAGCAGTTCTTC.

This clone has only one observation. The J gene is TRBJ1-3, the V gene TRBV28; tentatively, D is TRBD1 (5 bases). V lost 1 base and J lost 4, with 11 bases in between. Germline V gene sequence: CDR1 MDHEN, CDR2 SYDVKM. This CDR3 has 15 amino acids. In DNA, the CDR3 is TGTGCCAGCAGTTTATCCAGGGCGGACGGAAACACCATATATTTT. Amino acid sequence: CASSLSRADGNTIYF.

The V gene is TRBV5-1, the J gene TRBJ2-1, with D perhaps TRBD2 (6 bases). This CDR3 has 15 amino acids. V lost 5 bases and J 0 bases, leaving 12 bases between the germline ends. Germline V gene lookup returns CDR1 SGHRS and CDR2 YFSETQ. As DNA, the CDR3 is TGCGCCAGCAGACGGGACTCCATCTCCTACAATGAGCAGTTCTTC. This encodes CASRRDSISYNEQFF.

This clone was seen only once. The chain is built from TRBV19 and TRBJ1-1; 10 bases align to TRBD1. J lost 4 bases, V lost 3 bases, and 5 bases had no gene match. CDR3 length equals 15 residues. CDR1 and CDR2 from the germline V gene are LNHDA and SQIVND (reference sequence). The CDR3: CASSIARTGGTEAFF. Written as DNA, the CDR3 is TGTGCCAGTAGTATTGCCCGGACAGGGGGCACTGAAGCTTTCTTT.

The chain uses TRBV19 and TRBJ2-5, with a tentative D call TRBD1 (6 bases). Looked up from germline, CDR1 is LNHDA and CDR2 is SQIVND (reference sequence). This CDR3 contains 12 residues. V lost 8 bases and J 5 bases, leaving 12 bases between the germline ends. CDR3 region: CASQGWMETQYF. As DNA, the CDR3 is TGTGCCAGTCAGGGGTGGATGGAGACCCAGTACTTC.

This chain uses TRBV7-8 with TRBJ1-2, with 7 bases that match TRBD1. Germline CDR1 is SGHVS and CDR2 is FQNEAQ. There are 15 residues in the CDR3. The J segment lost 4 bases and the V segment lost 4 bases, leaving 9 bases of the junction unmatched. DNA of the CDR3: TGTGCCAGCAGCTCTTCACAGGGGAATGCCTATGGCTACACCTTC. Its protein product is CASSSSQGNAYGYTF.

V is TRBV14 and J is TRBJ1-3; tentatively, D is TRBD1 (5 bases). The CDR3 is made up of 17 amino acids. Germline V gene lookup returns CDR1 SGHDN and CDR2 FVKESK. The V end lost 1 base, the J end lost 3 bases, and 16 bases lay between the germline ends. The DNA of the CDR3 is TGTGCCAGCAGCCAAGGTTCCGGGGGGGTGTTTGGAAACACCATATATTTT. It translates to CASSQGSGGVFGNTIYF.

This clone came up once. The V call is TRBV6-1, the J call TRBJ2-5; TRBD1 is a possible D gene (5 bases). V was trimmed by 3 bases and J by 0 bases, leaving 8 bases between them. This CDR3 is built from 14 residues. Germline-derived CDR1 and CDR2 are MNHNS and SASEGT. The CDR3 DNA follows: TGTGCCAGCAGTGACAGGGTAAACCAAGAGACCCAGTACTTC. This codes for CASSDRVNQETQYF.

The chain is built from TRBV6-5 and TRBJ2-2; 8 bases are a match to TRBD1. CDR1 is MNHEY and CDR2 is SVGAGI in the germline V gene. CDR3 length equals 15 residues. The V and J ends lost 7 bases and 6 bases, in that order; junction bases with no gene match: 10. The CDR3 is CASKTGQGSSGELFF. The CDR3 region has the DNA TGTGCCAGCAAAACCGGACAGGGATCGTCCGGGGAGCTGTTTTTT.

The table lists this clone with a few counts. The genes are TRBV6-4 and TRBJ1-5, with 7 bases lining up with TRBD1. After removal of 3 bases from V and 6 bases from J, the junction contained 2 bases not matched to a gene. Germline V gives CDR1 MRHNA, CDR2 SNTAGT. This CDR3 region has 13 residues. Here the CDR3 DNA reads TGTGCCAGCAGTGAAGGGGGCGGTCAGCCCCAGCATTTT. This translates into CASSEGGGQPQHF.

This sequence joins TRBV5-1 and TRBJ2-1; 7 bases map to TRBD2. Germline V CDR1 and CDR2: SGHRS, YFSETQ. J was trimmed by 0 bases and V by 5 bases; bases with no gene match: 5. CDR3 length: 15 amino acids. The CDR3 sequence: CASRASGSSYNEQFF. The CDR3 DNA reads as TGCGCCAGCAGAGCTAGCGGAAGCTCCTACAATGAGCAGTTCTTC.

The chain joins TRBV6-2 or TRBV6-3 to TRBJ2-3, with D tentatively TRBD1 (5 bases). In germline, CDR1 is MNHEY, CDR2 SVGEGT. The V end lost 4 bases, the J end lost 2 bases, and 13 bases lay between the germline ends. CDR3 size: 15 residues. The CDR3 bases are TGTGCCAGCAGTTCCCTAAGGACAACCACAGATACGCAGTATTTT. Translation gives CASSSLRTTTDTQYF.